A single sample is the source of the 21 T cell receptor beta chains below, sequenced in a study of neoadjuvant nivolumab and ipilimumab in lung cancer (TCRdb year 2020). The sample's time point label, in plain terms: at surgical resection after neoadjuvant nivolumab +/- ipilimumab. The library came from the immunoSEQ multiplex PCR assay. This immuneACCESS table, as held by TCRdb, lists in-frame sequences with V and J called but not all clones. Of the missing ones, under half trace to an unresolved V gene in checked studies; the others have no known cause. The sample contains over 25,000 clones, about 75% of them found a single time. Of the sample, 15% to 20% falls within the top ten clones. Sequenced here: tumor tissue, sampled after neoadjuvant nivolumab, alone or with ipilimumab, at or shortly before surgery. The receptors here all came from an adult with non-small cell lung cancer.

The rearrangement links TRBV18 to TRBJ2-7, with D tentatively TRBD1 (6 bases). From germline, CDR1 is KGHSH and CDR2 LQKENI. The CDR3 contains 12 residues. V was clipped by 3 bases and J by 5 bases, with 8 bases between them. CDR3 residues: CASSPNRDEQYF. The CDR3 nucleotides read TGTGCCAGCTCACCTAACAGGGACGAGCAGTACTTC.

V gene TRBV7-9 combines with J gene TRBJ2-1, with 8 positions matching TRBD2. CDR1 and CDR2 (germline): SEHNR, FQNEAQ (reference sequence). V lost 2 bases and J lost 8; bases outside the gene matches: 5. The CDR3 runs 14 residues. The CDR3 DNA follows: TGTGCCAGCAGCTTATTCAGCGGGGGTGATGAGCAGTTCTTC. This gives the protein CASSLFSGGDEQFF. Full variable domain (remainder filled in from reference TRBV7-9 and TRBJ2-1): DTGVSQNPRHKITKRGQNVTFRCDPISEHNRLYWYRQTLGQGPEFLTYFQNEAQLEKSRLLSDRFSAERPKGSFSTLEIQRTEQGDSAMYLCASSLFSGGDEQFFGPGTRLTVL.

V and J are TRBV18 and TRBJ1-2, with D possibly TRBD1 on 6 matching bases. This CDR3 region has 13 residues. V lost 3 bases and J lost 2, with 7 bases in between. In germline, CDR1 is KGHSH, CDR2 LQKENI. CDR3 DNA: TGTGCCAGCTCACCCGACAGGAACTATGGCTACACCTTC. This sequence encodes CASSPDRNYGYTF. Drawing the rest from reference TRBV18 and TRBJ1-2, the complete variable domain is NAGVMQNPRHLVRRRGQEARLRCSPMKGHSHVYWYRQLPEEGLKFMVYLQKENIIDESGMPKERFSAEFPKEGPSILRIQQVVRGDSAAYFCASSPDRNYGYTFGSGTRLTVV.

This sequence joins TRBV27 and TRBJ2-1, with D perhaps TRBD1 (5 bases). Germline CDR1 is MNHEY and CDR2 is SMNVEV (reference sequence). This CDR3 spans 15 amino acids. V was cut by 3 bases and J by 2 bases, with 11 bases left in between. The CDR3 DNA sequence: TGTGCCAGCAGTTTTGTCAGGGAAACCTACAATGAGCAGTTCTTC. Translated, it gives CASSFVRETYNEQFF.

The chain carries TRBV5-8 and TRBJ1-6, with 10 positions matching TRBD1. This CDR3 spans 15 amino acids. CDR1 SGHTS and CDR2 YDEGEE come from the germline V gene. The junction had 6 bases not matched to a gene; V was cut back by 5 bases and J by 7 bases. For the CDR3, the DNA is TGTGCCAGCAGGGGCGGACAGGGGGTGAATTCACCCCTCCACTTT. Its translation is CASRGGQGVNSPLHF.

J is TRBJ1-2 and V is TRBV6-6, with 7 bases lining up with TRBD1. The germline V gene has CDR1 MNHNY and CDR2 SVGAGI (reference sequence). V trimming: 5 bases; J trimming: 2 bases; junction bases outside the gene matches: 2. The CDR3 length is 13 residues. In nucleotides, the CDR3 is TGTGCCAGCAGTGCGGGACAGAACTATGGCTACACCTTC. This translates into CASSAGQNYGYTF.

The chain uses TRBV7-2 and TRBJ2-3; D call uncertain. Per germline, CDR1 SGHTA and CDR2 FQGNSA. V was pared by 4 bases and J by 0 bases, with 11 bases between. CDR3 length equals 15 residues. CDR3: CASSSGRPSTDTQYF. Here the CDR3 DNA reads TGTGCCAGCAGCTCCGGACGGCCTAGCACAGATACGCAGTATTTT.

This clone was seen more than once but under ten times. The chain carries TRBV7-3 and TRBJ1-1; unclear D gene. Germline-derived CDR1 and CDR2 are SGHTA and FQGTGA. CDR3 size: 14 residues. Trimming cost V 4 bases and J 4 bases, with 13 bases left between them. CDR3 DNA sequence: TGTGCCAGCAGCTCCGGAATACCGGGCACTGAAGCTTTCTTT. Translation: CASSSGIPGTEAFF.

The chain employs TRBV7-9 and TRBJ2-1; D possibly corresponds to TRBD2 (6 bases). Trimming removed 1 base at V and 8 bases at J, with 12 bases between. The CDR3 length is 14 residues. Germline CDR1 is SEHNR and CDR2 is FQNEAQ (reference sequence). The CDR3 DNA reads TGTGCCAGCAGCTTAGGACTAGTTCCCCATGAGCAGTTCTTC. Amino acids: CASSLGLVPHEQFF. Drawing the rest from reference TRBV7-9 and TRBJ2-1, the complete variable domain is DTGVSQNPRHKITKRGQNVTFRCDPISEHNRLYWYRQTLGQGPEFLTYFQNEAQLEKSRLLSDRFSAERPKGSFSTLEIQRTEQGDSAMYLCASSLGLVPHEQFFGPGTRLTVL.

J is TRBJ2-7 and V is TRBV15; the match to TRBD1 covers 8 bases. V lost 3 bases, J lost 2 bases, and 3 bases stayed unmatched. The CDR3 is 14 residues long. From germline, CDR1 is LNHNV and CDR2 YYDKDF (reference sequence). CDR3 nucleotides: TGTGCCACCAGCAGCCCGGACAGGGCCTACGAGCAGTACTTC. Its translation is CATSSPDRAYEQYF.

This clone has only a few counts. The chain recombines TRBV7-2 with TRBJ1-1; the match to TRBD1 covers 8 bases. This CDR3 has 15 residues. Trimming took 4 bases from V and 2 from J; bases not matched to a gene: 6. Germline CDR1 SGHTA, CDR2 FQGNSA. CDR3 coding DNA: TGTGCCAGCAGCTCTCCAGACAGGGGAAACACTGAAGCTTTCTTT. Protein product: CASSSPDRGNTEAFF.

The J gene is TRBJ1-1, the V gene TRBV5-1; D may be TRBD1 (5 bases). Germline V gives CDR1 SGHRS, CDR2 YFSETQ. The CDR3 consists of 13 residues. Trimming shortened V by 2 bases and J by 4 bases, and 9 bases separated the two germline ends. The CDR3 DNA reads TGCGCCAGCAGCTTCTGGGGCGGCACTGAAGCTTTCTTT. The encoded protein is CASSFWGGTEAFF.

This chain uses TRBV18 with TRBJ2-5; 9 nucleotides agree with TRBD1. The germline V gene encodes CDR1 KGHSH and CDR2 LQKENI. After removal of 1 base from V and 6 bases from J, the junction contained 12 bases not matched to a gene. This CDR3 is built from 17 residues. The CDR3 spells CASSPLPSGTGRKTQYF. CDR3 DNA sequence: TGTGCCAGCTCACCACTTCCTTCCGGGACAGGGAGAAAGACCCAGTACTTC.

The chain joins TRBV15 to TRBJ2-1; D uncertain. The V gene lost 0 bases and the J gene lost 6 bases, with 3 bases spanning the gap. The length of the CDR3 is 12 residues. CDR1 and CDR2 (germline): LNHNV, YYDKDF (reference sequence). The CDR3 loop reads CATSRDSNEQFF. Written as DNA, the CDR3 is TGTGCCACCAGCAGAGATTCCAATGAGCAGTTCTTC. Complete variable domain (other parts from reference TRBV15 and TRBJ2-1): DAMVIQNPRYQVTQFGKPVTLSCSQTLNHNVMYWYQQKSSQAPKLLFHYYDKDFNNEADTPDNFQSRRPNTSFCFLDIRSPGLGDTAMYLCATSRDSNEQFFGPGTRLTVL.

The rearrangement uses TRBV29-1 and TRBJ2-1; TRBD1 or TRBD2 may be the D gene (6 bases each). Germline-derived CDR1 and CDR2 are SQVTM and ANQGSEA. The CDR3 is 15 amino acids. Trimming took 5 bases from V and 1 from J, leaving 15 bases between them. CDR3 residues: CSVNIRGASYNEQFF. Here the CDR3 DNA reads TGCAGCGTTAACATTAGGGGGGCGTCCTACAATGAGCAGTTCTTC.

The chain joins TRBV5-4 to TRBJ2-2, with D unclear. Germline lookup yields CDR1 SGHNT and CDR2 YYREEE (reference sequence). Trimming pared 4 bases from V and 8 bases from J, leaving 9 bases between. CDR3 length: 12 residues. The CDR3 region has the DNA TGTGCCAGCAGCGCCCGTTTTGGGGAGCTGTTTTTT. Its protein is CASSARFGELFF.

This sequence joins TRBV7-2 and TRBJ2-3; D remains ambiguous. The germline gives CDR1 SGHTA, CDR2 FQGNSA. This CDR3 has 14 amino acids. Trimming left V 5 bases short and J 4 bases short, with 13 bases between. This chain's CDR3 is CASSPNQLPDTQYF. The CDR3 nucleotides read TGTGCCAGCAGCCCGAACCAGCTCCCAGATACGCAGTATTTT.

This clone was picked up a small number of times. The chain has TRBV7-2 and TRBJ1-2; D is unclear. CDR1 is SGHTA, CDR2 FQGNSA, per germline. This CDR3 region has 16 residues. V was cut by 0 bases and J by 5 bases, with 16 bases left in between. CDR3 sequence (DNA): TGTGCCAGCAGCTTAGCTCCAGACCCGTCGTTATATGGCTACACCTTC. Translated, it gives CASSLAPDPSLYGYTF.

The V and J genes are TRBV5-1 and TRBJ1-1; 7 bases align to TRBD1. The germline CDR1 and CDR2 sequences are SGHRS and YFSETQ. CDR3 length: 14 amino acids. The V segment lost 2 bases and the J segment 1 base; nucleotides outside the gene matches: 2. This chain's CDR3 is CASSLQGTNTEAFF. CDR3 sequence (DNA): TGCGCCAGCAGCTTACAGGGGACGAACACTGAAGCTTTCTTT.

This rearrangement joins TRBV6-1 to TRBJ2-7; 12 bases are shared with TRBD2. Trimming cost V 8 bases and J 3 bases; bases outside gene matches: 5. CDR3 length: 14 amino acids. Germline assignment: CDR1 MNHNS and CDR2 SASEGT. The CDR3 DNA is TGTGCCAGCTTGACACTAGCGGGGGGCTACGAGCAGTACTTC. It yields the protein CASLTLAGGYEQYF.

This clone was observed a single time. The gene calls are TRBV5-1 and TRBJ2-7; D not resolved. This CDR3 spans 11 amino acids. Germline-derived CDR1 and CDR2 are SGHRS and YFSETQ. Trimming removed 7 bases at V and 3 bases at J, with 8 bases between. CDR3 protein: CASRDLYEQYF. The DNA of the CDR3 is TGCGCCAGCCGAGACCTCTACGAGCAGTACTTC.